This T cell receptor (beta chain) comes out of a study of blood T cell repertoires in COVID-19 (dated by TCRdb to the early 2020s). For the wider study: Collaborator samples came from the United States, Italy and Spain and covered acute and convalescent phases of COVID-19. A de-identified subject ID, COVID-19 status, age in years and sex were almost always included in the sample metadata. The repertoires were made available in a free public database intended to serve as a resource for research on the immune response to SARS-CoV-2. The dataset comprised deeply sampled blood TCRbeta repertoires from subjects exposed to, actively infected with, or recovered from COVID-19. The material from the prospective study consisted of cDNA or gDNA derived from T cells, B-cell-depleted T cells, or PBMCs. HLA class I and class II types, where available, came from metadata supplied by the sample provider rather than from assay-based typing. The samples were drawn from two sources: the first 160 participants of the ongoing ImmuneRACE study, and fewer than 1,500 subjects contributed by 6 global collaborators. The paper as a whole reports these results and caveats: Clinical and demographic metadata were provided uncurated, with the amount varying by source and participant.

The germline V gene encodes CDR1 LNHDA and CDR2 SQIVND (reference sequence). V and J are trimmed by 3 bases and 9 bases, and the gene matches miss 10 bases of the junction. The CDR3, cysteine through phenylalanine, is 15 amino acids long. The only DNA kept is the CDR3, 45 bases in frame from the first base. Points on this clone: Its binding antigen is unknown. The record has no base qualities; no much larger clone is one base away.

Whole blood was collected in K2EDTA tubes by collaborating institutions according to the institutions' own protocols. For TCRbeta analysis, collaborators shipped samples in one of three forms: frozen whole blood, isolated PBMCs, or DNA extracted from either of those sample types. The immunoSEQ Assay, a bias-controlled multiplex PCR, was used to amplify TCRbeta CDR3 regions from genomic DNA. The authors processed their data as follows. Nucleated cell counts per sample were estimated from amplification of reference gene primers within the assay. To quantify the absolute abundance of each unique TCRbeta CDR3 rearrangement, sequence reads were collapsed and filtered. Productive Simpson clonality was computed per sample as the square root of Simpson's diversity index over productive rearrangements. What TCRdb holds here is the immuneACCESS table cut down to in-frame rearrangements. Part of the clones is not present; checked against another copy, under half of the missing clones reflect an unresolved V gene, and the others are unexplained. V, J and clone size are those of that table, while D and trimming were read from the DNA. Here the sample has approximately 120,000 clones; less than 90% occur a single time. Clones ranked in the top ten supply roughly 18% of the sample.

The TCR originated in a woman aged 55-69 years with acute or convalescent COVID-19. The sample taken for sequencing was peripheral blood. The chain was built from TRBV19 and TRBJ2-5, with 10 central nucleotides matching TRBD2. This receptor carries the CDR3 CASSIRTSGIMAQYF. In nucleotides, the sequence is TGTGCCAGTAGTATTCGGACTAGCGGTATTATGGCCCAGTACTTC. Extended through the reference TRBV19 and TRBJ2-5 proteins, this CDR3 yields the full variable domain: DGGITQSPKYLFRKEGQNVTLSCEQNLNHDAMYWYRQDPGQGLRLIYYSQIVNDFQKGDIAEGYSVSREKKESFPLTVTSAQKNPTAFYLCASSIRTSGIMAQYFGPGTRLLVL.